This T cell receptor (beta chain) was captured in a study of blood T cell repertoires in COVID-19. Overall study: Researchers got acute and convalescent COVID-19 samples from the United States, Italy and Spain. PBMCs, B-cell-depleted T cells, or T cells provided the cDNA or gDNA that made up the material.

The protocol was immunoSEQ multiplex PCR, while the TCRdb copy is restricted to in-frame clones and leaves out a portion. The sample shows tens of thousands of clones, 80% of them seen only once. Trimming took 1 base from V and 7 from J; bases not matched to a gene: 7. Germline V gene data show CDR1 as SQVTM and CDR2 as ANQGSEA. The CDR3 consists of 14 residues. Sequencing input: peripheral blood. This receptor was obtained from an elderly woman with acute or convalescent COVID-19. The V call is TRBV29-1, the J call TRBJ1-2; 9 bases are a match to TRBD1. The CDR3 protein is CSVEGRDRVSGYTF. CDR3 DNA sequence: TGCAGCGTTGAAGGAAGGGACAGGGTATCTGGCTACACCTTC.